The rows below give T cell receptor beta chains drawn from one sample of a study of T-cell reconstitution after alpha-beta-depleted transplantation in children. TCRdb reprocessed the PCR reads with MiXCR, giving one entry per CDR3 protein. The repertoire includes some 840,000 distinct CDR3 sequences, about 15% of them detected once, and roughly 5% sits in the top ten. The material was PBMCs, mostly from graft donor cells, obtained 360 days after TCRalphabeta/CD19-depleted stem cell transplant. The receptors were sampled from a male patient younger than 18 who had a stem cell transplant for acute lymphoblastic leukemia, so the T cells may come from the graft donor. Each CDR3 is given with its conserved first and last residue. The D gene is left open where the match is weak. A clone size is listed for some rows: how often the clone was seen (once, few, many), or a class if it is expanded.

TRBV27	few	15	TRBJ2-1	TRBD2	CASSLWSGLAYEQFF	TGTGCCAGCAGTTTATGGTCGGGACTAGCGTATGAGCAGTTCTTC
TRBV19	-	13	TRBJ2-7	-	CASSTRAGLEQYF	TGTGCCAGTAGTACAAGAGCAGGCCTCGAGCAGTACTTC
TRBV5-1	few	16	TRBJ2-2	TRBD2	CASSLAAGVNTGELFF	TGCGCCAGCAGCTTGGCGGCGGGAGTGAACACCGGGGAGCTGTTTTTT
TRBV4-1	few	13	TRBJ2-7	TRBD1	CATWDRGQDKQYF	TGCGCCACCTGGGACAGGGGGCAAGATAAGCAGTACTTC
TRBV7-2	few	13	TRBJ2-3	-	CASSFQLADTQYF	TGTGCCAGCAGCTTCCAACTTGCAGATACGCAGTATTTT
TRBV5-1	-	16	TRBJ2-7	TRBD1	CASSWTQGRGPNEQYF	TGCGCCAGCAGCTGGACACAGGGGAGAGGCCCTAACGAGCAGTACTTC
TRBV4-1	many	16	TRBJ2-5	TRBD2	CASSQVGIAGVETQYF	TGCGCCAGCAGCCAAGTAGGGATAGCGGGAGTTGAGACCCAGTACTTC
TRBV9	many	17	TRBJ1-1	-	CASSVDRKTGLNTEAFF	TGTGCCAGCAGCGTAGATCGAAAGACAGGATTGAACACTGAAGCTTTCTTT
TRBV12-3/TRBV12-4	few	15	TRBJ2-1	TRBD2	CASTPTSGRAIGPFF	TGTGCCAGCACCCCGACTAGCGGGAGGGCTATTGGACCGTTCTTC
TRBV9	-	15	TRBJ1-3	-	CASSVEGDPGNTIYF	TGTGCCAGCAGCGTAGAGGGGGATCCTGGAAACACCATATATTTT
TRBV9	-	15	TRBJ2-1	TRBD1	CASSSDRGRENEQFF	TGTGCCAGCAGCTCCGACAGGGGCAGAGAGAATGAGCAGTTCTTC
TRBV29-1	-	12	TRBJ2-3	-	CSGRWSTDTQYF	TGCAGCGGAAGATGGTCGACAGATACGCAGTATTTT
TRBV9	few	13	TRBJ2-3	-	CASSVSRTDTQYF	TGTGCCAGCAGCGTGTCCCGGACAGATACGCAGTATTTT
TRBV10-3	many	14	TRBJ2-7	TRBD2	CAISESGTTYEQYF	TGTGCCATCAGTGAGTCTGGGACTACTTACGAGCAGTACTTC
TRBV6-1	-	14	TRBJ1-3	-	CATRTEDSGNTIYF	TGTGCCACCAGAACCGAAGACTCTGGAAACACCATATATTTT
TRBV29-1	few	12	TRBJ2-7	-	CSVEAVPREQYF	TGCAGCGTTGAAGCGGTCCCCAGGGAGCAGTACTTC
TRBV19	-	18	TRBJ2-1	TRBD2	CASSIDLLAGGFYNEQFF	TGTGCCAGTAGTATAGATCTCCTAGCGGGAGGCTTTTACAATGAGCAGTTCTTC
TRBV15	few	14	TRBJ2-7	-	CATSRDPTAPEQYF	TGTGCCACCAGCAGAGATCCGACGGCCCCCGAGCAGTACTTC
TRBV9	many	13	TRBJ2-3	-	CASSTGPTDTQYF	TGTGCCAGCAGTACAGGGCCCACAGATACGCAGTATTTT
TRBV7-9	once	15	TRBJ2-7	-	CASSFPRDTRYEQYF	TGTGCCAGCAGCTTTCCCCGAGACACTCGATACGAGCAGTACTTC
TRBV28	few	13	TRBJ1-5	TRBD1	CASSDRGFQPQHF	TGTGCCAGCAGCGACAGGGGTTTCCAGCCCCAGCATTTT
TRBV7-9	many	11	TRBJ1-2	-	CASRDGRVYTF	TGTGCCAGCCGGGACGGCCGTGTCTACACCTTC
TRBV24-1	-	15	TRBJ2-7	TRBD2	CATSSETSGGYEQYF	TGTGCCACCAGTTCAGAGACTAGCGGGGGCTACGAGCAGTACTTC
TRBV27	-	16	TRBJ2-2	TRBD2	CASNYAGLAGIGELFF	TGTGCCAGCAATTACGCGGGACTAGCGGGAATCGGGGAGCTGTTTTTT
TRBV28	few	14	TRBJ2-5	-	CASRDPQGGETEYF	TGTGCCAGCAGAGACCCACAGGGCGGAGAGACCGAGTACTTC
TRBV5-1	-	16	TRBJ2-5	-	CASSLGPPGFYETQYF	TGCGCCAGCAGCTTGGGGCCCCCGGGGTTCTATGAGACCCAGTACTTC
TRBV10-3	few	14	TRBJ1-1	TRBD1	CAISAGGTVTEAFF	TGTGCCATCAGTGCCGGGGGGACAGTGACTGAAGCTTTCTTT
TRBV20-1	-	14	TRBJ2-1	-	CSAPDSLPYNEQFF	TGCAGTGCTCCGGACAGCTTACCCTACAATGAGCAGTTCTTC
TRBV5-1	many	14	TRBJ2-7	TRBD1	CASQDRGGPYEQYF	TGCGCCAGCCAGGACAGGGGCGGCCCCTACGAGCAGTACTTC
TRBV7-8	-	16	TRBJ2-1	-	CASSSSGAYSYNEQFF	TGTGCCAGCAGCTCCTCAGGGGCTTACTCCTACAATGAGCAGTTCTTC
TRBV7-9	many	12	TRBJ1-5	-	CASSLWRQPQHF	TGTGCCAGCAGCTTATGGCGTCAGCCCCAGCATTTT
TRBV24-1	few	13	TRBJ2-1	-	CATSDLDSNEQFF	TGTGCCACCAGTGATTTGGACAGCAATGAGCAGTTCTTC
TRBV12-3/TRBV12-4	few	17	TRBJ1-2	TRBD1	CASRGNLNRGRRSGYTF	TGTGCCAGCAGGGGTAACCTAAACAGGGGGCGGCGAAGTGGCTACACCTTC
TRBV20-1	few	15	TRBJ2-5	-	CSARDPGGPRKTQYF	TGCAGTGCTAGAGATCCGGGGGGCCCCAGGAAGACCCAGTACTTC
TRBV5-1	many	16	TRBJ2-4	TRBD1	CASSGGTGGGKNIQYF	TGCGCCAGCAGCGGAGGGACAGGGGGCGGCAAAAACATTCAGTACTTC
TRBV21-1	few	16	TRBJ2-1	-	CASSRATSGSYNEQFF	TGTGCCAGCAGCAGAGCGACTAGCGGCTCCTACAATGAGCAGTTCTTC
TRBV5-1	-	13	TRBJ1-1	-	CASSLVLSTEAFF	TGCGCCAGCAGCTTGGTTCTGTCCACTGAAGCTTTCTTT
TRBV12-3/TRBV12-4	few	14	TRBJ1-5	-	CASSPTGPGQPQHF	TGTGCCAGCAGTCCCACAGGGCCGGGGCAGCCCCAGCATTTT
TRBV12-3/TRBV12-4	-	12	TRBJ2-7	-	CASSLRRNEQYF	TGTGCCAGCAGTTTAAGGAGGAACGAGCAGTACTTC
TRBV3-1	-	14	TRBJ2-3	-	CASSQVAPTDTQYF	TGTGCCAGCAGCCAGGTCGCCCCCACAGATACGCAGTATTTT
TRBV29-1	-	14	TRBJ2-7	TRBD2	CSVAGDGRSNEQYF	TGCAGCGTTGCCGGAGACGGGAGGTCCAACGAGCAGTACTTC
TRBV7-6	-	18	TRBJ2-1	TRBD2	CASSPGTSGSWNYNEQFF	TGTGCCAGCAGCCCCGGGACTAGCGGGAGTTGGAACTACAATGAGCAGTTCTTC
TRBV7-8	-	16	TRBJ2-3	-	CASSSRVPGNTDTQYF	TGTGCCAGCAGCTCCAGAGTTCCTGGAAACACAGATACGCAGTATTTT
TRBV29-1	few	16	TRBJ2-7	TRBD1	CSVGSRGQGTSYEQYF	TGCAGCGTTGGAAGCCGGGGACAGGGGACCTCCTACGAGCAGTACTTC